Listed below are T cell receptor beta chains from one sample, sequenced in a study of T-cell reconstitution after alpha-beta-depleted transplantation in children. TCRdb ran MiXCR on the PCR reads and lists one entry per CDR3 protein. Found here are some 200,000 distinct CDR3 sequences, roughly 7% of them singletons; the top ten hold 5.5%. Here the sequenced sample was PBMCs, taken before TCRalphabeta/CD19-depleted stem cell transplant. The origin of the receptors is a boy aged 2 to 10 with acute lymphoblastic leukemia, due to receive a stem cell transplant. CDR3s include the opening cysteine and the closing phenylalanine or tryptophan. D genes are given only for firm matches. Where a row states a size, it is once, few, many or the class of an expanded clone; other rows omit it.

v_call	clone_size	j_call	d_call	cdr3_nt	cdr3_aa
TRBV6-6	many	TRBJ2-1	NA	TGTGCCAGCAGTTACGGTCTAAATGAGCAGTTCTTC	CASSYGLNEQFF
TRBV5-1	many	TRBJ1-2	TRBD1	TGCGCCAGCAGCCCGAGGGGACAGGGGGCCCCCTATGGCTACACCTTC	CASSPRGQGAPYGYTF
TRBV20-1	NA	TRBJ2-2	NA	TGCAGTGCGCTCCACGGGGGAAACACCGGGGAGCTGTTTTTT	CSALHGGNTGELFF
TRBV6-6	many	TRBJ2-3	NA	TGTGCCAGCAGCGATTCTCTCGATACGCAGTATTTT	CASSDSLDTQYF
TRBV7-3	NA	TRBJ2-1	TRBD2	TGTGCCAGCAGCCCACTAGCGGCCCCTTACAATGAGCAGTTCTTC	CASSPLAAPYNEQFF
TRBV28	NA	TRBJ1-2	NA	TGTGCCAGCAGCCTGCCCCAGGAGGGGCTGGGCTACACCTTC	CASSLPQEGLGYTF
TRBV3-1	NA	TRBJ1-6	TRBD1	TGTGCCAGCAGCCAAGCCGGGACAGGGTGGTCACCCCTCCACTTT	CASSQAGTGWSPLHF
TRBV27	NA	TRBJ2-1	NA	TGTGCCAGCAGGGACAGTGCCGCCCCCTACAATGAGCAGTTCTTC	CASRDSAAPYNEQFF
TRBV7-2	NA	TRBJ2-6	TRBD1	TGTGCCAGCAGCCAGGGGGCTACTGGGGCCAACGTCCTGACTTTC	CASSQGATGANVLTF
TRBV11-2	once	TRBJ2-1	NA	TGTGCCAGCAGCTTAGGGGGACTCCCCTACAATGAGCAGTTCTTC	CASSLGGLPYNEQFF
TRBV15	few	TRBJ1-6	NA	TGTGCCACCAGCAGACGAGGACGACCCGCTAGGAATTCACCCCTCCACTTT	CATSRRGRPARNSPLHF
TRBV7-2	many	TRBJ2-3	NA	TGTGCCAGCAGCTTACTAAGGACAGATACGCAGTATTTT	CASSLLRTDTQYF
TRBV29-1	many	TRBJ1-2	NA	TGCAGCGTTGATCATGGCTACACCTTC	CSVDHGYTF
TRBV28	many	TRBJ2-7	NA	TGTGCCAGCAGACAGGCGGACCTAGTTTACGAGCAGTACTTC	CASRQADLVYEQYF
TRBV12-3/TRBV12-4	NA	TRBJ2-7	NA	TGTTCCAGCAGCCAGATTTACGAGCAGTACTTC	CSSSQIYEQYF
TRBV6-5	many	TRBJ1-1	NA	TGTGCCAGCAGCCCCAGATCGGGGTCCGACACTGAAGCTTTCTTT	CASSPRSGSDTEAFF
TRBV20-1	NA	TRBJ2-5	TRBD1	TGCAGTGGGATTAGACAGGGGGGAAACCAAGAGACCCAGTACTTC	CSGIRQGGNQETQYF
TRBV20-1	many	TRBJ2-1	NA	TGCAGTGCCCCTGGGGTCGGCTACAATGAGCAGTTCTTC	CSAPGVGYNEQFF
TRBV11-2	few	TRBJ1-2	NA	TGTGCCAGCAGCCCTACCTCCGAGGACGAAAGGGGCTACACCTTC	CASSPTSEDERGYTF
TRBV14	few	TRBJ2-3	NA	TGTGCCAGCAGCCAAGGAAGGGATACGCAGTATTTT	CASSQGRDTQYF
TRBV7-2	few	TRBJ1-1	TRBD1	TGTGCCAGCAGCCCCAGAGGGACAGACTCATTGGGAGCTTTCTTT	CASSPRGTDSLGAFF
TRBV29-1	many	TRBJ2-5	NA	TGCAGCGTATGGGGGGGGGCCGCGGAGACCCAGTACTTC	CSVWGGAAETQYF
TRBV7-3	many	TRBJ2-1	TRBD2	TGTGCCAGCAGCTCCTCTAGCGGGGGCTCCTACAATGAGCAGTTTTTC	CASSSSSGGSYNEQFF
TRBV4-3	many	TRBJ2-3	NA	TGCGCCAGCAGCCAGCTGGACAGAAGCACAGATACGCAGTATTTT	CASSQLDRSTDTQYF
TRBV6-5	many	TRBJ2-1	NA	TGTGCCAGCAGTTACGCGGGCCGGCCCTACAATGAGCAGTTCTTC	CASSYAGRPYNEQFF
TRBV28	many	TRBJ1-5	NA	TGTGCCAGCAGAGATCCAGGGAGGGTCAATCAGCCCCAGCATTTT	CASRDPGRVNQPQHF
TRBV11-1	NA	TRBJ2-1	NA	TGTGCCAGCAGCTTAGCAGCCGCCCCGTCCAATGAGCAGTTCTTC	CASSLAAAPSNEQFF
TRBV7-6	NA	TRBJ2-7	TRBD1	TGTGCCAGCAGCACCGGGGACAGGGGCTACGAGCAGTACTTC	CASSTGDRGYEQYF
TRBV4-2	many	TRBJ2-7	NA	TGTGCCAGCAGCCAAGGGGCGGGACCCTACGAGCAGTACTTC	CASSQGAGPYEQYF
TRBV20-1	NA	TRBJ2-7	TRBD2	TGCAGTGCCCGAGCGGGAGGCCCCTCAGGTGGGCAGTACTTC	CSARAGGPSGGQYF
TRBV19	many	TRBJ1-2	TRBD1	TGTGCCACCCGAGGGGGCGACTATGGCTACACCTTC	CATRGGDYGYTF